This is a list of T cell receptor beta chains from one sample in a study of breast tumors, draining lymph nodes, adjacent tissues. TCRdb passed the multiplex PCR reads through MiXCR, listing each CDR3 protein once. The sample has roughly 80,000 distinct CDR3 sequences, roughly a fifth seen once. The sequenced sample consisted of axillary lymph node tissue. These receptors came from a female donor with breast cancer. Some clones in this sample may be carry-over from other donors' samples. CDR3s include the opening cysteine and the closing phenylalanine or tryptophan. The D gene is left open where the match is weak. Clone sizes are given selectively: once, few, many, or a class where the clone is expanded.

cdr3_nt: TGCAGTGCCCTGGGGACAGAGGTAGATACGCAGTATTTT
cdr3_aa: CSALGTEVDTQYF
d_call: TRBD1
clone_size: many
v_call: TRBV20-1
j_call: TRBJ2-3

cdr3_nt: TGTGCCAGCAGTTACGTACAGGGCGGCTCTGGAAACACCATATATTTT
cdr3_aa: CASSYVQGGSGNTIYF
d_call: -
clone_size: many
v_call: TRBV6-2/TRBV6-3
j_call: TRBJ1-3

cdr3_nt: TGTGCCACCAGGACCAAGGACAGGGGCACAGATACGCAGTATTTT
cdr3_aa: CATRTKDRGTDTQYF
d_call: TRBD1
clone_size: many
v_call: TRBV24-1
j_call: TRBJ2-3

cdr3_nt: TGTGCCAGCAGTCGGGACACCCTATCCTACGAGCAGTACTTC
cdr3_aa: CASSRDTLSYEQYF
d_call: -
clone_size: many
v_call: TRBV11-2
j_call: TRBJ2-7

cdr3_nt: TGCGGTGCTACTCGGATGGGGTTAGGTGGGCAGTTCTTC
cdr3_aa: CGATRMGLGGQFF
d_call: -
clone_size: -
v_call: TRBV20-1
j_call: TRBJ2-1

cdr3_nt: TGTGCCAGCAGCCGCGGGACAGGGGGCAATAATGAGCAGTTCTTC
cdr3_aa: CASSRGTGGNNEQFF
d_call: TRBD1
clone_size: many
v_call: TRBV5-4
j_call: TRBJ2-1

cdr3_nt: TGTGCCAGCAGTTACCGCTCAAGGACGGCCACTAACTATGGCTACACCTTC
cdr3_aa: CASSYRSRTATNYGYTF
d_call: -
clone_size: many
v_call: TRBV6-5
j_call: TRBJ1-2

cdr3_nt: TGCGCCAGCAGCTTGAGGGTCAACTCCTACGAGCAGTACTTC
cdr3_aa: CASSLRVNSYEQYF
d_call: -
clone_size: many
v_call: TRBV5-1
j_call: TRBJ2-7

cdr3_nt: TGTGCCTTGAGTAGGGCGGGTAGTCATGAGCAGTTCTTC
cdr3_aa: CALSRAGSHEQFF
d_call: -
clone_size: many
v_call: TRBV10-3
j_call: TRBJ2-1

cdr3_nt: TGTGCCAGCAGTGTCCTAGCGGAGGACGAGCAGTACTTC
cdr3_aa: CASSVLAEDEQYF
d_call: TRBD2
clone_size: many
v_call: TRBV6-1
j_call: TRBJ2-7

cdr3_nt: TGTGCCAGCAGCTTACCTCCCACGGGACTAGCGGGAATTGAGCAGTTCTTC
cdr3_aa: CASSLPPTGLAGIEQFF
d_call: TRBD2
clone_size: many
v_call: TRBV5-5
j_call: TRBJ2-1

cdr3_nt: TGTGCCAGTAGTCTTGGGACTATCCGGCAAGAGACCCAGTACTTC
cdr3_aa: CASSLGTIRQETQYF
d_call: TRBD2
clone_size: many
v_call: TRBV19
j_call: TRBJ2-5

cdr3_nt: TGCAGTGCCGTTAGGGGGTTAACGGAGCAGTTCTTC
cdr3_aa: CSAVRGLTEQFF
d_call: -
clone_size: many
v_call: TRBV20-1
j_call: TRBJ2-1

cdr3_nt: TGTGCCAGTAGTCTCCGAGGGACCCAGTACTTC
cdr3_aa: CASSLRGTQYF
d_call: -
clone_size: many
v_call: TRBV19
j_call: TRBJ2-5

cdr3_nt: TGTGCCAGCAGTTTAACGGGGGCTCTTCTGAGAAACACCATATATTTT
cdr3_aa: CASSLTGALLRNTIYF
d_call: -
clone_size: -
v_call: TRBV28
j_call: TRBJ1-3

cdr3_nt: TGTGCCAGTGAGGGGGCCAACGTCCTGACTTTC
cdr3_aa: CASEGANVLTF
d_call: -
clone_size: many
v_call: TRBV2
j_call: TRBJ2-6

cdr3_nt: TGTGCCAGCAGCTTAGGCCGGCGGGAGCGGGGCGGGGAGCTGTTTTTT
cdr3_aa: CASSLGRRERGGELFF
d_call: TRBD2
clone_size: many
v_call: TRBV7-2
j_call: TRBJ2-2

cdr3_nt: TGTGCCAGCAGCGTAGGGACAGATGGAAACACCATATATTTT
cdr3_aa: CASSVGTDGNTIYF
d_call: -
clone_size: many
v_call: TRBV9
j_call: TRBJ1-3

cdr3_nt: TGCAGTGCTACTTTCGACAGCTACTATGGCTACACCTTC
cdr3_aa: CSATFDSYYGYTF
d_call: -
clone_size: many
v_call: TRBV20-1
j_call: TRBJ1-2

cdr3_nt: TGTGCCTGGATGAGGTTGCAGCCCCAGCATTTT
cdr3_aa: CAWMRLQPQHF
d_call: -
clone_size: few
v_call: TRBV30
j_call: TRBJ1-5

cdr3_nt: TGTGCCAGCAGCTTCAAGGGGGGCCCGGGACGGCTCCAAGAGACCCAGTACTTC
cdr3_aa: CASSFKGGPGRLQETQYF
d_call: -
clone_size: many
v_call: TRBV7-8
j_call: TRBJ2-5

cdr3_nt: TGTGCCAGCAGTTACGGAGTAGCGGGAGGAGATGGCTACGAGCAGTACTTC
cdr3_aa: CASSYGVAGGDGYEQYF
d_call: TRBD2
clone_size: many
v_call: TRBV6-2/TRBV6-3
j_call: TRBJ2-7

cdr3_nt: TGCAGTGCTGAACTAGCAGGGGTAGGGGATACGCAGTATTTT
cdr3_aa: CSAELAGVGDTQYF
d_call: -
clone_size: many
v_call: TRBV20-1
j_call: TRBJ2-3

cdr3_nt: TGTGCCAGCAGCTCTCTACAGTTACACTCTGGAAACACCATATATTTT
cdr3_aa: CASSSLQLHSGNTIYF
d_call: -
clone_size: many
v_call: TRBV7-9
j_call: TRBJ1-3

cdr3_nt: TGTGCCAGCAGTGAAGTTGGGGCGACCCAGTACTTC
cdr3_aa: CASSEVGATQYF
d_call: -
clone_size: many
v_call: TRBV6-1
j_call: TRBJ2-5

cdr3_nt: TGTGCCACCGCAGACAGGGCAGCGGAGGAGCAGTACTTC
cdr3_aa: CATADRAAEEQYF
d_call: TRBD1
clone_size: many
v_call: TRBV15
j_call: TRBJ2-7

cdr3_nt: TGTGCCAGCAGCTCGATGGGGGCCTCTAATGAAAAACTGTTTTTT
cdr3_aa: CASSSMGASNEKLFF
d_call: -
clone_size: many
v_call: TRBV7-2
j_call: TRBJ1-4

cdr3_nt: TGTGCCAGCAGCCGAACAGGGCCTGAGCAGTTCTTC
cdr3_aa: CASSRTGPEQFF
d_call: -
clone_size: many
v_call: TRBV7-2
j_call: TRBJ2-1

cdr3_nt: TGCAGTGCTAGTTCTAGCGGTAGCTCCTACAATGAGCAGTTCTTC
cdr3_aa: CSASSSGSSYNEQFF
d_call: TRBD2
clone_size: many
v_call: TRBV20-1
j_call: TRBJ2-1

cdr3_nt: TGTGCCAGCAGTTTCAGGCAGCCCCAGCATTTT
cdr3_aa: CASSFRQPQHF
d_call: -
clone_size: few
v_call: TRBV28
j_call: TRBJ1-5

cdr3_nt: TGTGCCAGCAGCAAAAGTTCCCAGAGGGAGACCCAGTACTTC
cdr3_aa: CASSKSSQRETQYF
d_call: -
clone_size: many
v_call: TRBV7-8
j_call: TRBJ2-5

cdr3_nt: TGTGCCAGCAGCCCCTCCGCAGCGGCGCAGTATTTT
cdr3_aa: CASSPSAAAQYF
d_call: -
clone_size: many
v_call: TRBV3-1
j_call: TRBJ2-3

cdr3_nt: TGTGCCAGCAGTGCCAGGGGGGATGTTAATACGATCCAGTACTTC
cdr3_aa: CASSARGDVNTIQYF
d_call: -
clone_size: many
v_call: TRBV12-3/TRBV12-4
j_call: TRBJ2-7

cdr3_nt: TGTGCCAGCAGTTTTTCCCGGGGGCGGATTTCCTACGAGCAGTACTTC
cdr3_aa: CASSFSRGRISYEQYF
d_call: -
clone_size: -
v_call: TRBV27
j_call: TRBJ2-7

cdr3_nt: TGTGCCAGCATTGGGGCCAACGTCCTGACTTTC
cdr3_aa: CASIGANVLTF
d_call: -
clone_size: -
v_call: TRBV6-1
j_call: TRBJ2-6

cdr3_nt: TGTGCCAGCACAAAGACAGGTCGAGGAGATACGCAGTATTTT
cdr3_aa: CASTKTGRGDTQYF
d_call: -
clone_size: few
v_call: TRBV27
j_call: TRBJ2-3

cdr3_nt: TGTGCCAGCAGTTACCCCCAGGCCGGGGAGCTGTTTTTT
cdr3_aa: CASSYPQAGELFF
d_call: -
clone_size: -
v_call: TRBV6-2/TRBV6-3
j_call: TRBJ2-2

cdr3_nt: TGTGCCAGCAGCCAAGCGGAGGGAGGGGAGCTGTTTTTT
cdr3_aa: CASSQAEGGELFF
d_call: -
clone_size: many
v_call: TRBV14
j_call: TRBJ2-2

cdr3_nt: TGTGCCAGCAGCCCATCGGGACGGACCTATGGCTACACCTTC
cdr3_aa: CASSPSGRTYGYTF
d_call: -
clone_size: many
v_call: TRBV7-9
j_call: TRBJ1-2

cdr3_nt: TGTGCCAGTAGCGAGGGGCGGATGGAGACCCAGTACTTC
cdr3_aa: CASSEGRMETQYF
d_call: -
clone_size: many
v_call: TRBV19
j_call: TRBJ2-5

cdr3_nt: TGTGCCAGCGCCCGGCAGGGAGGGGGGTCCTACAATGAGCAGTTCTTC
cdr3_aa: CASARQGGGSYNEQFF
d_call: -
clone_size: many
v_call: TRBV11-2
j_call: TRBJ2-1

cdr3_nt: TGTGCCAGCAGCTTACTAGGCCCAGATACGCAGTATTTT
cdr3_aa: CASSLLGPDTQYF
d_call: -
clone_size: many
v_call: TRBV7-3
j_call: TRBJ2-3

cdr3_nt: TGTGCCAGCAGCTTAATCTCCGATGGCAATGAGCAGTTCTTC
cdr3_aa: CASSLISDGNEQFF
d_call: -
clone_size: many
v_call: TRBV7-6
j_call: TRBJ2-1

cdr3_nt: TGTGCCAGCAGTTACCCTACGGACGGTTCTTTCTCTGGAAACACCATATATTTT
cdr3_aa: CASSYPTDGSFSGNTIYF
d_call: -
clone_size: -
v_call: TRBV6-2/TRBV6-3
j_call: TRBJ1-3